These T cell receptor beta chains were read from a single sample in a study of type 1 regulatory T cells. No antigens are known for them. TCRdb independently ran MiXCR on the reads; one entry per CDR3 protein. In the table there are about 65,000 distinct CDR3 sequences, around 49% of which are singletons. The specimen sequenced was cultured non-Tr1 T cells, either the whole culture or a sorted T cell fraction (not recorded which). The source is a human donor in good health. Each CDR3 is given with its conserved first and last residue. The order of the fields is CDR3 length, clone size, D gene, V gene, J gene, CDR3 DNA, CDR3 protein. A D gene is named only where the DNA matches it firmly. Clone size is shown for a subset of rows, as once, few, many or a class of expanded clone.

cdr3_length: 14
clone_size: NA
d_call: NA
v_call: TRBV3-1
j_call: TRBJ2-7
cdr3_nt: TGTGCCAGCAGCCAAGATCTGGGGGGAGGCGAGCAGTACTTC
cdr3_aa: CASSQDLGGGEQYF

cdr3_length: 15
clone_size: few
d_call: TRBD1
v_call: TRBV6-2/TRBV6-3
j_call: TRBJ2-6
cdr3_nt: TGTGCCAGCAGGCAAACAGGGGCTGGGGCCAACGTCCTGACTTTC
cdr3_aa: CASRQTGAGANVLTF

cdr3_length: 15
clone_size: NA
d_call: NA
v_call: TRBV11-3
j_call: TRBJ1-1
cdr3_nt: TGTGCCACAACCCCCCAGGCAGACATGAACACTGAAGCTTTCTTT
cdr3_aa: CATTPQADMNTEAFF

cdr3_length: 17
clone_size: NA
d_call: TRBD2
v_call: TRBV7-8
j_call: TRBJ2-3
cdr3_nt: TGTGCCAGCAGCGACCATGGGGCGGGGGGGTGGACAGATACGCAGTATTTT
cdr3_aa: CASSDHGAGGWTDTQYF

cdr3_length: 12
clone_size: few
d_call: NA
v_call: TRBV7-2
j_call: TRBJ2-3
cdr3_nt: TGTGCCACCAGACGGGTCACAGATACGCAGTATTTT
cdr3_aa: CATRRVTDTQYF

cdr3_length: 14
clone_size: once
d_call: NA
v_call: TRBV28
j_call: TRBJ1-2
cdr3_nt: TGTGCCAGCAGTCTATCCCTCGGTGACGTTGCGGTCACCTTC
cdr3_aa: CASSLSLGDVAVTF

cdr3_length: 14
clone_size: NA
d_call: NA
v_call: TRBV2
j_call: TRBJ2-1
cdr3_nt: TGTGCCAGCAGTGTAAGTAGGTCCTACAATGAGCAGTTCTTC
cdr3_aa: CASSVSRSYNEQFF

cdr3_length: 14
clone_size: few
d_call: NA
v_call: TRBV6-2/TRBV6-3
j_call: TRBJ1-2
cdr3_nt: TGTGCCAGCAGTTACTCAGAAGCTGGGGATGGCTACACCTTC
cdr3_aa: CASSYSEAGDGYTF

cdr3_length: 14
clone_size: NA
d_call: NA
v_call: TRBV9
j_call: TRBJ1-6
cdr3_nt: TGTGCCAGCAGCGTAGGGGGTTATAATTCACCCCTCCACTTT
cdr3_aa: CASSVGGYNSPLHF

cdr3_length: 16
clone_size: once
d_call: NA
v_call: TRBV7-2
j_call: TRBJ1-2
cdr3_nt: TGTGCCAGCAGCCCAGGGTCCGGGGGAGGCTCCTATGGCTACACCTTC
cdr3_aa: CASSPGSGGGSYGYTF

cdr3_length: 14
clone_size: NA
d_call: TRBD1
v_call: TRBV7-2
j_call: TRBJ2-7
cdr3_nt: TGTGCCAGCAGCGGCCGACAGGGGCTGGGCGAGCAGTACTTC
cdr3_aa: CASSGRQGLGEQYF

cdr3_length: 17
clone_size: NA
d_call: TRBD1
v_call: TRBV20-1
j_call: TRBJ1-4
cdr3_nt: TGCAGTGCTAGAGGGGTGGGCCGGGACAGTACTAATGAAAAACTGTTTTTT
cdr3_aa: CSARGVGRDSTNEKLFF

cdr3_length: 14
clone_size: NA
d_call: NA
v_call: TRBV12-3/TRBV12-4
j_call: TRBJ1-2
cdr3_nt: TGTGCCAGCACCCGGGGGGGGGCCAACTATGGCTACACCTTC
cdr3_aa: CASTRGGANYGYTF

cdr3_length: 16
clone_size: few
d_call: TRBD2
v_call: TRBV20-1
j_call: TRBJ2-5
cdr3_nt: TGCAGTGCTATTGCCCCTCTCGGGCGGGGGCAAGAGACCCAGTACTTC
cdr3_aa: CSAIAPLGRGQETQYF

cdr3_length: 17
clone_size: few
d_call: NA
v_call: TRBV5-6
j_call: TRBJ1-1
cdr3_nt: TGTGCCAGCAGCCTCCCGACTGCCCGCCGAGGTACGTCTGAAGCTTTCTTT
cdr3_aa: CASSLPTARRGTSEAFF

cdr3_length: 15
clone_size: NA
d_call: NA
v_call: TRBV28
j_call: TRBJ1-2
cdr3_nt: TGTGCCAGCAGCAATTGGGGCAACTCTAACTATGGCTACACCTTC
cdr3_aa: CASSNWGNSNYGYTF

cdr3_length: 14
clone_size: NA
d_call: NA
v_call: TRBV7-9
j_call: TRBJ2-7
cdr3_nt: TGTGCCAGCAGCACTGGGGCGGGCGGGTACGAGCAGTACTTC
cdr3_aa: CASSTGAGGYEQYF

cdr3_length: 14
clone_size: few
d_call: NA
v_call: TRBV7-8
j_call: TRBJ2-3
cdr3_nt: TGTGCCAGCAGCTTAATCGCAAGCACAGATACGCAGTATTTT
cdr3_aa: CASSLIASTDTQYF

cdr3_length: 10
clone_size: NA
d_call: NA
v_call: TRBV29-1
j_call: TRBJ2-3
cdr3_nt: TGCAGCGTTGAGTCAGATACGCAGTATTTT
cdr3_aa: CSVESDTQYF

cdr3_length: 15
clone_size: NA
d_call: NA
v_call: TRBV5-1
j_call: TRBJ2-5
cdr3_nt: TGCGCCAGCAGCCCCGCGGAACTACCTCAAGAGACCCAGTACTTC
cdr3_aa: CASSPAELPQETQYF

cdr3_length: 13
clone_size: NA
d_call: NA
v_call: TRBV10-2
j_call: TRBJ1-6
cdr3_nt: TGCGCCAGCAGTGATTCCAACTCGGGCCCCCTCCACTTT
cdr3_aa: CASSDSNSGPLHF

cdr3_length: 13
clone_size: NA
d_call: NA
v_call: TRBV12-3/TRBV12-4
j_call: TRBJ1-1
cdr3_nt: TGTGCCAGCAGTTACCGACTGGGGGCTGAAGCTTTCTTT
cdr3_aa: CASSYRLGAEAFF

cdr3_length: 16
clone_size: NA
d_call: NA
v_call: TRBV10-3
j_call: TRBJ2-7
cdr3_nt: TGTGCCATCAGTGAGTGGGGGGTTGGGTCGGTCCACGAGCAGTACTTC
cdr3_aa: CAISEWGVGSVHEQYF

cdr3_length: 16
clone_size: NA
d_call: NA
v_call: TRBV12-3/TRBV12-4
j_call: TRBJ1-1
cdr3_nt: TGTGCCAGCATACCCACCGTCCTGACTTTTGGCACTGAAGCTTTCTTT
cdr3_aa: CASIPTVLTFGTEAFF

cdr3_length: 14
clone_size: many
d_call: TRBD1
v_call: TRBV20-1
j_call: TRBJ1-2
cdr3_nt: TGCAGTGCTAGAGACTGGACAGGGGGGTATGGCTACACCTTC
cdr3_aa: CSARDWTGGYGYTF

cdr3_length: 17
clone_size: NA
d_call: TRBD1
v_call: TRBV24-1
j_call: TRBJ1-2
cdr3_nt: TGTGCCACCAGTGATTACGGACAGGGGGCCCCTTACTATGGCTACACCTTC
cdr3_aa: CATSDYGQGAPYYGYTF

cdr3_length: 17
clone_size: NA
d_call: TRBD2
v_call: TRBV11-3
j_call: TRBJ2-7
cdr3_nt: TGTGCCAGCAGCCTAGCCAAAGCGGGGGCCCACTCCTACGAGCAGTACTTC
cdr3_aa: CASSLAKAGAHSYEQYF

cdr3_length: 13
clone_size: NA
d_call: TRBD1
v_call: TRBV28
j_call: TRBJ1-5
cdr3_nt: TGTGCCAGCACAACAGGGGTCAATCAGCCCCAGCATTTT
cdr3_aa: CASTTGVNQPQHF

cdr3_length: 15
clone_size: few
d_call: NA
v_call: TRBV7-2
j_call: TRBJ2-1
cdr3_nt: TGTGCCAGCAGCTTGGTCACAGGGCCTTACAATGAGCAGTTCTTC
cdr3_aa: CASSLVTGPYNEQFF

cdr3_length: 13
clone_size: NA
d_call: TRBD1
v_call: TRBV27
j_call: TRBJ2-5
cdr3_nt: TGTGCCAGCAGGCCGGGACAGCAAGAGACCCAGTACTTC
cdr3_aa: CASRPGQQETQYF

cdr3_length: 17
clone_size: few
d_call: TRBD2
v_call: TRBV20-1
j_call: TRBJ2-1
cdr3_nt: TGCAGTGCTAGAGGGGCTAGCGGGGGCCCAGGGGGAAATGAGCAGTTCTTC
cdr3_aa: CSARGASGGPGGNEQFF

cdr3_length: 15
clone_size: NA
d_call: TRBD2
v_call: TRBV20-1
j_call: TRBJ2-7
cdr3_nt: TGCAGTGCTAGCCGACTAGCGGGGGGACCCTACGAGCAGTACTTC
cdr3_aa: CSASRLAGGPYEQYF

cdr3_length: 13
clone_size: few
d_call: NA
v_call: TRBV9
j_call: TRBJ1-1
cdr3_nt: TGTGCCAGCAGCGTAACTCTCGGAGGTGAAGCTTTCTTT
cdr3_aa: CASSVTLGGEAFF

cdr3_length: 14
clone_size: few
d_call: NA
v_call: TRBV6-2/TRBV6-3
j_call: TRBJ1-5
cdr3_nt: TGTGCCAGCAGTTACAGGAACGTTAATCAGCCCCAGCATTTT
cdr3_aa: CASSYRNVNQPQHF

cdr3_length: 16
clone_size: NA
d_call: NA
v_call: TRBV20-1
j_call: TRBJ1-6
cdr3_nt: TGCAGTGCTGCCAGCGGGGGAGGCTCCTATAATTCACCCCTCCACTTT
cdr3_aa: CSAASGGGSYNSPLHF

cdr3_length: 15
clone_size: once
d_call: TRBD2
v_call: TRBV20-1
j_call: TRBJ2-1
cdr3_nt: TGCAGTGTCAGAGGGCGGGGGGTTGGAGGGGGTGAGCAGTTCTTC
cdr3_aa: CSVRGRGVGGGEQFF

cdr3_length: 14
clone_size: NA
d_call: NA
v_call: TRBV4-2
j_call: TRBJ1-6
cdr3_nt: TGTGCCAGCAGCGAGGTGGGGACGAGATCACCCCTCCACTTT
cdr3_aa: CASSEVGTRSPLHF

cdr3_length: 15
clone_size: NA
d_call: NA
v_call: TRBV4-1
j_call: TRBJ1-5
cdr3_nt: TGCGCCAGCAGCCCTGAGGTATTGGGGCCCCAGCCCCAGCATTTT
cdr3_aa: CASSPEVLGPQPQHF

cdr3_length: 12
clone_size: NA
d_call: NA
v_call: TRBV2
j_call: TRBJ1-1
cdr3_nt: TGTGCCAGCAGTGAAGAGGCATTGAGGGCTTTCTTT
cdr3_aa: CASSEEALRAFF

cdr3_length: 17
clone_size: NA
d_call: NA
v_call: TRBV7-6
j_call: TRBJ2-3
cdr3_nt: TGTGCCAGCAGCTCACTAGGGGCGGCGGGGAGCACAGATACGCAGTATTTT
cdr3_aa: CASSSLGAAGSTDTQYF

cdr3_length: 16
clone_size: NA
d_call: NA
v_call: TRBV27
j_call: TRBJ1-6
cdr3_nt: TGTGCCAGCAGTTCCCCGGGGGAGGTGGGGCATTCACCCCTCCACTTT
cdr3_aa: CASSSPGEVGHSPLHF